These 19 T cell receptor beta chains originate from one sample sequenced in a study of spatial heterogeneity in lung cancer. TCRdb re-called the 5' RACE reads through MiXCR, storing one row per CDR3 protein. Found here are more than 20,000 distinct CDR3 sequences, less than 6% of them singletons; the top ten hold approximately 35%. Time point denoted: sample taken at primary tumor resection. The specimen was PBMCs, collected at surgery. The receptors were gathered from a male donor with early-stage non-small cell lung cancer.

This clonotype came up many times. The chain couples TRBV25-1 to TRBJ2-5, with no clear D. The germline gives CDR1 MGHDK, CDR2 SYGVNS. This CDR3 is built from 12 residues. Deletions cut 3 bases from V and 5 bases from J, with 7 bases between. CDR3 bases: TGTGCCAGCAGTGAGAATGGGGAGACCCAGTACTTC. Translation gives CASSENGETQYF.

Many counts were recorded for this clonotype. The chain uses TRBV7-2 and TRBJ2-7, with D perhaps TRBD2 (6 bases). The CDR3 is 15 residues long. CDR1 is SGHTA and CDR2 is FQGNSA in the germline V gene. Trimming left V 5 bases short and J 6 bases short, with 20 bases between. The CDR3 sequence is CASSPRTGVASEQYF. CDR3 bases: TGTGCCAGCAGCCCTCGGACGGGGGTCGCTAGCGAGCAGTACTTC.

The table lists this clonotype with many counts. V is TRBV7-2 and J is TRBJ2-2; 9 nucleotides match TRBD1. The CDR3 has 17 residues. J gave up 4 bases and V 1 base, and 7 bases lay outside the gene matches. Germline V CDR1 and CDR2: SGHTA, FQGNSA. The CDR3 protein is CASSLVPTGGSTGELFF. Written as DNA, the CDR3 is TGTGCCAGCAGCTTAGTCCCGACAGGGGGTTCCACCGGGGAGCTGTTTTTT.

This clonotype was recorded many times. The chain combines TRBV6-5 with TRBJ1-6, with 11 bases fitting TRBD1. The V segment lost 2 bases and the J segment 6 bases; nucleotides outside the gene matches: 3. Looked up from germline, CDR1 is MNHEY and CDR2 is SVGAGI. CDR3 length equals 16 residues. Written as DNA, the CDR3 is TGTGCCAGCAGTTACGGGACAGGGGGGGGTAATTCACCCCTCCACTTT. This translates into CASSYGTGGGNSPLHF.

This clonotype came up a few times. This rearrangement joins TRBV1 to TRBJ2-5; the table's D gene call, TRBD1, was not cross checked with the DNA. TRBV1 has pseudogene status. The CDR3 consists of 17 residues. CDR3 in DNA: TGCACCAGCAGCCAAGCCCGACCGGGACGGGGCTCGGAGACCCAGTACTTC. Encoded protein: CTSSQARPGRGSETQYF.

This clonotype was seen many times. This chain links TRBV5-4 with TRBJ2-2; the match to TRBD1 covers 7 bases. The CDR3 sequence is 16 residues long. The J segment lost 4 bases and the V segment lost 0 bases, leaving 6 bases of the junction unmatched. Germline values: CDR1 SGHNT, CDR2 YYREEE (reference sequence). CDR3 bases: TGTGCCAGCAGCTTGGAAGGGGGCGATGCCACCGGGGAGCTGTTTTTT. Amino acid sequence: CASSLEGGDATGELFF.

This clonotype was detected many times. The chain is built from TRBV18 and TRBJ2-3; D is undetermined. The V end was cut by 2 bases, the J end by 4 bases, with 10 bases between. The CDR3 totals 14 residues. CDR1 is KGHSH and CDR2 is LQKENI in the germline V gene. CDR3 nucleotide sequence: TGTGCCAGCTCACCATGGCAGACATCAGATACGCAGTATTTT. It yields the protein CASSPWQTSDTQYF.

This clonotype showed up many times. This chain links TRBV28 with TRBJ1-6; no clear D gene. The CDR3 loop spans 14 amino acids. Looked up from germline, CDR1 is MDHEN and CDR2 is SYDVKM. Trimming shortened V by 4 bases and J by 8 bases, and 12 bases separated the two germline ends. Written as DNA, the CDR3 is TGTGCCAGCAGTTACCCACCGGAGGATTCACCCCTCCACTTT. This codes for CASSYPPEDSPLHF. The complete variable domain, with remaining parts taken from reference TRBV28 and TRBJ1-6, reads DVKVTQSSRYLVKRTGEKVFLECVQDMDHENMFWYRQDPGLGLRLIYFSYDVKMKEKGDIPEGYSVSREKKERFSLILESASTNQTSMYLCASSYPPEDSPLHFGNGTRLTVT.

This clonotype was seen at least ten times. This chain links TRBV7-9 with TRBJ2-5; D is ambiguous. The CDR3 has 14 residues. V was shortened by 1 base and J by 4 bases, with 10 bases between the two germline ends. From germline, CDR1 is SEHNR and CDR2 FQNEAQ (reference sequence). DNA of the CDR3: TGTGCCAGCAGCTTAGATCCAGGTCGAGAGACCCAGTACTTC. Translation: CASSLDPGRETQYF.

This clonotype was counted many times. This rearrangement joins TRBV11-1 to TRBJ2-7, with D unclear. CDR3 length: 12 amino acids. V was shortened by 0 bases and J by 5 bases, with 5 bases between the two germline ends. Germline V gene data show CDR1 as SGHAT and CDR2 as FQDESV (reference sequence). The CDR3 coding sequence is TGTGCCAGCAGCTTAGCTTACAACGAGCAGTACTTC. Its protein product is CASSLAYNEQYF.

This clonotype was recorded at least ten times. The chain recombines TRBV28 with TRBJ1-2; D gene uncertain. The CDR3 extends over 14 amino acids. The germline gives CDR1 MDHEN, CDR2 SYDVKM. Trimming took 2 bases from V and 6 from J, leaving 13 bases between them. The CDR3 spells CASSLRTGRNGYTF. CDR3 bases: TGTGCCAGCAGTTTAAGAACGGGTCGGAATGGCTACACCTTC.

The chain joins TRBV5-6 to TRBJ2-7, with TRBD2 matching over 9 bases. The J segment lost 4 bases and the V segment lost 0 bases, leaving 5 bases of the junction unmatched. CDR1 is SGHDT, CDR2 YYEEEE, per germline. There are 15 residues in the CDR3. This chain's CDR3 is CASSLGLAGRYEQYF. CDR3 nucleotide sequence: TGTGCCAGCAGCTTGGGGCTAGCGGGGAGGTACGAGCAGTACTTC.

This clonotype is medium-sized within its sample. The CDR3 loop is CASSLERPETQYF. The CDR3 bases are TGTGCCAGCAGCTTAGAGAGACCAGAGACCCAGTACTTC. The chain recombines TRBV7-6 with TRBJ2-5, with unresolved D. Trimming shortened V by 1 base and J by 4 bases, and 7 bases separated the two germline ends. This CDR3 region has 13 residues. In germline, CDR1 is SGHVS, CDR2 FNYEAQ.

This chain's CDR3 is CASSPNIGEQYF. DNA of the CDR3: TGTGCCAGCTCACCAAATATAGGCGAGCAGTACTTC. This rearrangement joins TRBV18 to TRBJ2-7; unclear D gene. The V gene's germline CDR1 is KGHSH and CDR2 LQKENI. V lost 2 bases and J lost 6, with 8 bases in between. The CDR3 consists of 12 residues. Complete variable domain (other parts from reference TRBV18 and TRBJ2-7): NAGVMQNPRHLVRRRGQEARLRCSPMKGHSHVYWYRQLPEEGLKFMVYLQKENIIDESGMPKERFSAEFPKEGPSILRIQQVVRGDSAAYFCASSPNIGEQYFGPGTRLTVT.

In its sample, this clonotype was seen many times. In nucleotides, the CDR3 is TGCGCCAGCAGCTTGGCCAACCCCGCGGAGACCCAGTACTTC. Its translation: CASSLANPAETQYF. This sequence joins TRBV5-1 and TRBJ2-5; the D is unclear. With 0 bases removed from V and 5 bases from J, the gap between germline ends came to 11 bases. The germline CDR1 and CDR2 sequences are SGHRS and YFSETQ. CDR3 length: 14 residues. Combining the CDR3 with reference TRBV5-1 and TRBJ2-5 gives the whole variable domain KAGVTQTPRYLIKTRGQQVTLSCSPISGHRSVSWYQQTPGQGLQFLFEYFSETQRNKGNFPGRFSGRQFSNSRSEMNVSTLELGDSALYLCASSLANPAETQYFGPGTRLLVL.

The chain has TRBV6-5 and TRBJ1-2; D remains unclear. V shed 4 bases and J shed 1 base, with 4 bases lying between them. CDR3 length equals 12 residues. Germline V gene data show CDR1 as MNHEY and CDR2 as SVGAGI. The CDR3 is CASSWDNYGYTF. In DNA form, the CDR3 reads TGTGCCAGCAGTTGGGATAACTATGGCTACACCTTC.

V gene TRBV5-1 combines with J gene TRBJ1-6; D ambiguous. In germline, CDR1 is SGHRS, CDR2 YFSETQ. The V end lost 0 bases, the J end lost 12 bases, and 7 bases lay between the germline ends. The CDR3 sequence is 12 residues long. CDR3 DNA: TGCGCCAGCAGCTTGGACAGCCGACCCCTCCACTTT. It encodes CASSLDSRPLHF.

This clonotype was detected many times. The V gene is TRBV18, the J gene TRBJ1-2; TRBD1 is a possible D gene (5 bases). The V end lost 3 bases, the J end lost 4 bases, and 9 bases lay between the germline ends. In germline, CDR1 is KGHSH, CDR2 LQKENI. The CDR3 has 13 amino acids. The CDR3 region is CASSPETGYGYTF. DNA of the CDR3: TGTGCCAGCTCACCCGAAACAGGCTATGGCTACACCTTC.

This clonotype was observed at least ten times. The rearrangement uses TRBV15 and TRBJ2-7; TRBD1 matches 9 bases. This CDR3 is 14 amino acids long. The V gene end was trimmed by 5 bases and the J gene end by 3 bases; junction bases not matched to a gene: 5. Germline assignment: CDR1 LNHNV and CDR2 YYDKDF (reference sequence). The DNA for the CDR3 is TGTGCCACCAGCCCCCGGACAGGGGTCTACGAGCAGTACTTC. It translates to CATSPRTGVYEQYF.